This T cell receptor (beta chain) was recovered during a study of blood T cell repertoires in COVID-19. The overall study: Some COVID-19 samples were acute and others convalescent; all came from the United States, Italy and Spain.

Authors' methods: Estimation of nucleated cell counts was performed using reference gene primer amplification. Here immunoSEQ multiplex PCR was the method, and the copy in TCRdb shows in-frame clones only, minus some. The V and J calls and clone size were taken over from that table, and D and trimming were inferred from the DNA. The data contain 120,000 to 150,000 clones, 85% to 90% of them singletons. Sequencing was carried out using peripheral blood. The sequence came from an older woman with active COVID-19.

The CDR3: CASSLTGYEQYF. DNA of the CDR3: TGTGCCAGCAGCTTAACAGGTTACGAGCAGTACTTC. The chain employs TRBV11-3 and TRBJ2-7; a possible D gene is TRBD1 (5 bases). The ends were cut back, 2 bases at V and 4 bases at J, with 6 bases in the middle. The CDR3 length is 12 residues. Looked up from germline, CDR1 is SGHNT and CDR2 is YENEEA.